This TCR beta chain is from a study of T cell repertoires in cytomegalovirus infection. Study-wide points: It was HLA-C-restricted CMV-specific TCR beta clonotypes that dominated the response ex vivo. People with CMV and the relevant HLA were identified by cumulative public TCR beta family frequency.

TCRdb analysed the reads with MiXCR anew, one entry per CDR3 protein. The sample consists of 450,000 to 600,000 distinct CDR3 sequences, 33% of them appearing once. This CDR3 region has 16 residues. With 6 bases clipped from V and 5 bases from J, the junction kept 13 bases outside the gene matches. Germline V CDR1 and CDR2: LNHDA, SQIVND (reference sequence). About this clonotype: What it binds is not known. Since no conserved phenylalanine or tryptophan closes the CDR3, a read error is the likely cause.

The sequence came from a human donor in good health (CMV status not recorded). Some clones in this sample may be carry-over from other donors' samples. The material sequenced was cultured PBMCs, taken from culture after CMV antigen stimulation. This rearrangement joins TRBV19 to TRBJ2-1, with 7 bases fitting TRBD2. CDR3 region: CASSQKLAYLNNEQFL. The DNA of the CDR3 is TGTGCCAGTAGCCAAAAACTAGCGTATCTCAACAATGAGCAGTTCCTC.